This record looks at one TCR beta chain sequence and its context. The sample is drawn from a study of blood T cell repertoires in COVID-19. V was cut by 5 bases and J by 2 bases, with 14 bases left in between. Per the germline V gene, CDR1 is SGHDT and CDR2 is YYEEEE. The CDR3 is 14 residues long. TCRdb's table, derived via immunoSEQ multiplex PCR, lists solely in-frame clones and lacks some. The sample holds 270,000 or so clones, approximately 80% seen once. The chain joins TRBV5-6 to TRBJ2-7; D is possibly TRBD1 (6 bases). Sequencing was carried out using peripheral blood. The source of this sequence is a woman aged 55-69 years with active or convalescent COVID-19. CDR3 in DNA: TGTGCCAGCAGTCTGGGTGGGGACACCTACGAGCAGTACTTC. Translation gives CASSLGGDTYEQYF.